This T cell receptor (beta chain) was sequenced in a study of T cell changes during pregnancy in multiple sclerosis. The CDR3 spans 14 residues. Germline V lookup: CDR1 MNHEY, CDR2 SVGAGI. The ends were cut back, 2 bases at V and 6 bases at J, with 11 bases in the middle. TCRdb's table, derived via immunoSEQ multiplex PCR, lists solely in-frame clones and lacks some. The sample carries about 51,000 clones, 94% recorded once. V is TRBV6-5 and J is TRBJ1-3, with D possibly matching TRBD1 (6 bases). The origin of this receptor is a female donor with multiple sclerosis, enrolled in a pregnancy study. The sample consisted of CD4+ T cells from peripheral blood mononuclear cells, taken in the second trimester of pregnancy. This CDR3 is CASSYNRETNTIYF. CDR3 nucleotide sequence: TGTGCCAGCAGTTACAACAGGGAGACAAACACCATATATTTT.